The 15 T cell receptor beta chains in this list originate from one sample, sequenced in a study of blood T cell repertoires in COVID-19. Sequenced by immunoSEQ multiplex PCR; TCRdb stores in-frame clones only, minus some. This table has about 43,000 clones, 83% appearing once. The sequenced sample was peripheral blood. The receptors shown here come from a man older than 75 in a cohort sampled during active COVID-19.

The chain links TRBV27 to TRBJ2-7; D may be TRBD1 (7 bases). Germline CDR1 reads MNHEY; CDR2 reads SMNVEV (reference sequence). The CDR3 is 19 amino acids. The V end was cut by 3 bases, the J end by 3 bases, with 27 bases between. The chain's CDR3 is CASSFRQGGGNHFSYEQYF. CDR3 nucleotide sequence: TGTGCCAGCAGTTTTCGACAGGGTGGAGGGAACCACTTTAGCTACGAGCAGTACTTC.

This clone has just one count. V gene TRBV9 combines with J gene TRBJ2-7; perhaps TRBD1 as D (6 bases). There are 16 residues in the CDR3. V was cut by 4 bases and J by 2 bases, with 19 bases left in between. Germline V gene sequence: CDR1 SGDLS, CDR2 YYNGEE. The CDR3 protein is CASSPHLDRLAYEQYF. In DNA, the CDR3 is TGTGCCAGCAGCCCCCACCTAGACAGGCTAGCCTACGAGCAGTACTTC.

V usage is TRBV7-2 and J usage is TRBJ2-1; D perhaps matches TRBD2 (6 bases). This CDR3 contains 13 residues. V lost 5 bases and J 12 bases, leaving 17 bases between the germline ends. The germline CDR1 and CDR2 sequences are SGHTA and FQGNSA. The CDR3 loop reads CASSPLLSAGQFF. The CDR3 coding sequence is TGTGCCAGCAGCCCACTACTTTCAGCGGGGCAGTTCTTC.

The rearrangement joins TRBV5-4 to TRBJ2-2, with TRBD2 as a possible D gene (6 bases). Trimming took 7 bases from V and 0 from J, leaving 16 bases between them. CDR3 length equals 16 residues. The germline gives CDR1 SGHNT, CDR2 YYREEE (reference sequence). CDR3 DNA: TGTGCCAGCGATCCGTACGGCGGGGCGAACACCGGGGAGCTGTTTTTT. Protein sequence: CASDPYGGANTGELFF.

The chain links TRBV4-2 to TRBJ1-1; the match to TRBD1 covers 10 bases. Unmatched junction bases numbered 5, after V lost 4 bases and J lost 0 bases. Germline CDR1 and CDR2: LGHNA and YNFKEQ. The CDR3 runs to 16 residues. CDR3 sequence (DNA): TGTGCCAGCAGCCTTGGACAGGGGGGGATGAACACTGAAGCTTTCTTT. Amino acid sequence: CASSLGQGGMNTEAFF.

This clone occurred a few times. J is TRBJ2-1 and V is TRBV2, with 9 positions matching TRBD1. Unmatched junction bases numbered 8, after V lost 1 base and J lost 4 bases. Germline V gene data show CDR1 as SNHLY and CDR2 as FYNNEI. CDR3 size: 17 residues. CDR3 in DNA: TGTGCCAGCAGTGAAGGCTCAGGACAGGGGTTGTACAATGAGCAGTTCTTC. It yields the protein CASSEGSGQGLYNEQFF.

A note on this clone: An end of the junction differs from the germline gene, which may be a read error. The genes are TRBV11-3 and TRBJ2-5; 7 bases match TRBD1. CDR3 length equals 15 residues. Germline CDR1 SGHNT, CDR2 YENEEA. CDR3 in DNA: TGTGCCAGCAGCCTAGAGCCGGGACAGCAAGAGACCCAGTACTTC. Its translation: CASSLEPGQQETQYF.

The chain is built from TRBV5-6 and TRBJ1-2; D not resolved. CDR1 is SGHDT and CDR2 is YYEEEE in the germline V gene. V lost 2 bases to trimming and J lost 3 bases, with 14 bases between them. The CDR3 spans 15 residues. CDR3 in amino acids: CASSFEAAVDYGYTF. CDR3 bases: TGTGCCAGCAGCTTCGAGGCGGCGGTGGACTATGGCTACACCTTC.

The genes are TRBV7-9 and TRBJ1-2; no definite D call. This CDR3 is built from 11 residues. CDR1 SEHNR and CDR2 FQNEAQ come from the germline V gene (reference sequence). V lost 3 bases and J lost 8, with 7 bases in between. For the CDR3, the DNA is TGTGCCAGCAGCTTGTCAGAAGGCTACACCTTC. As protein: CASSLSEGYTF.

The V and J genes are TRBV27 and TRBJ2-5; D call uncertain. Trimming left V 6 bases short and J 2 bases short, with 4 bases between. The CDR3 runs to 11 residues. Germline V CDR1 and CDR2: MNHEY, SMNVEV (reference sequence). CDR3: CASRRQETQYF. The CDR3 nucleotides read TGTGCCAGCAGGAGGCAAGAGACCCAGTACTTC.

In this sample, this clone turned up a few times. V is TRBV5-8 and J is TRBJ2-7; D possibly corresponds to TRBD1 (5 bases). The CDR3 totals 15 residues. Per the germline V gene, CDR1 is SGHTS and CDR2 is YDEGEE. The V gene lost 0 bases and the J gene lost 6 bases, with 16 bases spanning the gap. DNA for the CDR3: TGTGCCAGCAGCTTGGCCGTCCGGACAAGTGGCGAGCAGTACTTC. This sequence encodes CASSLAVRTSGEQYF.

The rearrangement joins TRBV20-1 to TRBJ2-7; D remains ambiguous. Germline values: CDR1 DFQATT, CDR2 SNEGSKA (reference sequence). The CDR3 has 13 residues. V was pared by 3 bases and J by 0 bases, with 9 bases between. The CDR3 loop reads CSASNGYSYEQYF. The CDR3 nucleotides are TGCAGTGCTAGTAACGGTTACTCCTACGAGCAGTACTTC.

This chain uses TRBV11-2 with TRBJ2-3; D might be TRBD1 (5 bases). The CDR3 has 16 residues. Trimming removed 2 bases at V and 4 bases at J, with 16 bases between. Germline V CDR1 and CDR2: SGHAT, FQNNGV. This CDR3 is CASSLYGTGGADTQYF. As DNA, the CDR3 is TGTGCCAGCAGCTTATACGGTACAGGTGGGGCAGATACGCAGTATTTT.

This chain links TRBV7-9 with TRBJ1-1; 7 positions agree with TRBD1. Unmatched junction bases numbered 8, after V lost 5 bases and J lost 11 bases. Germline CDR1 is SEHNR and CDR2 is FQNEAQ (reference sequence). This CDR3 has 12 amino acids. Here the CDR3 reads CASSPRDSSAFF. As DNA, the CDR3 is TGTGCCAGCAGCCCTCGGGACAGTTCGGCTTTCTTT.

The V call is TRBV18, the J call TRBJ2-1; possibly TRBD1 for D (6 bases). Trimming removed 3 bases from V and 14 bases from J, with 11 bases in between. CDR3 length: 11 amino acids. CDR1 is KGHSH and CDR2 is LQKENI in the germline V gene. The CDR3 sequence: CASSPGQTEFF. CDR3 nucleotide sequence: TGTGCCAGCTCACCTGGACAGACTGAGTTCTTC.